The rows below give T cell receptor beta chains drawn from one sample of a study of T cell responses to AZD1222 COVID-19 vaccine. Sequencing used immunoSEQ multiplex PCR; TCRdb keeps in-frame clones, though not all of them. This table has approximately 120,000 clones, roughly 88% appearing once. The sample was peripheral blood, taken on day 0 of AZD1222 vaccination. These receptors were obtained from an adult in good health. Each CDR3 is given with its conserved first and last residue. A D gene is named only where the DNA matches it firmly. Not every row has a clone size; where given, it reads once, few, many or a size class.

j_call,v_call,d_call,clone_size,cdr3_aa,cdr3_nt
TRBJ1-1,TRBV18,-,-,CASSRLNTEAFF,TGTGCCAGCTCGAGGTTGAACACTGAAGCTTTCTTT
TRBJ1-5,TRBV28,-,-,CASKITGKPKHF,TGTGCCAGCAAGATCACCGGGAAGCCCAAACATTTT
TRBJ2-7,TRBV28,TRBD2,-,CASSSGGPGYEQYF,TGTGCCAGCAGTTCGGGGGGGCCGGGTTACGAGCAGTACTTC
TRBJ1-1,TRBV11-1,TRBD1,-,CASSYTTGGTEAFF,TGTGCCAGCAGCTACACGACAGGGGGCACTGAAGCTTTCTTT
TRBJ1-2,TRBV5-6,-,-,CASSLLGQGGYGYTF,TGTGCCAGCAGCTTGTTAGGGCAGGGAGGCTATGGCTACACCTTC
TRBJ2-5,TRBV18,TRBD1,-,CASSPIRIGQGKQETQYF,TGTGCCAGCTCACCCATCAGGATCGGACAGGGCAAACAAGAGACCCAGTACTTC
TRBJ1-2,TRBV9,TRBD1,few,CASSSSSTGGVLGYTF,TGTGCCAGCAGCTCCTCATCAACAGGGGGGGTTCTTGGCTACACCTTC
TRBJ1-2,TRBV12-3/TRBV12-4,TRBD1,-,CASTPDRDYGYTF,TGTGCCAGCACCCCGGACAGGGACTATGGCTACACCTTC
TRBJ2-5,TRBV4-1,-,-,CASSQEGAYETQYF,TGCGCCAGCAGCCAAGAAGGGGCTTACGAGACCCAGTACTTC
TRBJ1-2,TRBV7-2,TRBD1,-,CASSGRQGAGYGYTF,TGTGCCAGCAGCGGAAGACAGGGGGCTGGCTATGGCTACACCTTC
TRBJ2-7,TRBV2,-,-,CASSKNYEQYF,TGTGCCAGCAGCAAAAACTACGAGCAGTACTTC
TRBJ1-5,TRBV18,-,-,CASSLETNQPQHF,TGTGCCAGCTCACTCGAAACCAATCAGCCCCAGCATTTT
TRBJ1-2,TRBV30,-,-,CAWSDQTVNYGYTF,TGTGCCTGGAGTGACCAGACGGTGAACTATGGCTACACCTTC
TRBJ1-4,TRBV7-9,-,-,CASSLGEGPANEKLFF,TGTGCCAGCAGCTTAGGGGAGGGGCCGGCTAATGAAAAACTGTTTTTT
TRBJ1-2,TRBV11-1,TRBD1,-,CASSLGTGVYGYTF,TGTGCCAGCAGCTTGGGGACAGGGGTCTACGGCTACACCTTC
TRBJ1-1,TRBV7-2,-,-,CASSLSSTEAFF,TGTGCCAGCAGCTTGAGTAGCACTGAAGCTTTCTTT